Shown below are 8 T cell receptor beta chains from a single sample sequenced in a study of early T cells in non-severe SARS-CoV-2 infection. TCRdb reprocessed the 5' RACE reads with MiXCR, giving one entry per CDR3 protein. The sample has 75,000 to 90,000 distinct CDR3 sequences; roughly 13% are singletons. The sequenced sample consisted of whole blood. The receptors shown here come from an adult who was a healthcare worker with PCR-confirmed SARS-CoV-2 infection or an uninfected control (not recorded which).

This clonotype has at least ten counts. The chain uses TRBV27 and TRBJ1-1; D is undetermined. Germline lookup yields CDR1 MNHEY and CDR2 SMNVEV (reference sequence). V dropped 0 bases and J dropped 6 bases, with 14 bases sitting between them. The CDR3 loop spans 15 amino acids. CDR3: CASSLSWSGGSEAFF. CDR3 bases: TGTGCCAGCAGTTTATCTTGGTCTGGAGGATCTGAAGCTTTCTTT.

This clonotype was detected many times. The chain uses TRBV28 and TRBJ1-5; no clear D. V was cut by 1 base and J by 4 bases, with 11 bases left in between. Germline V CDR1 and CDR2: MDHEN, SYDVKM. This CDR3 region has 15 residues. The CDR3 DNA reads as TGTGCCAGCAGTTTATTCGGTCGGTTAAATCAGCCCCAGCATTTT. Protein product: CASSLFGRLNQPQHF.

The chain joins TRBV30 to TRBJ2-1; D not resolved. The CDR3 covers 10 residues. Germline V gene data show CDR1 as GTSNPN and CDR2 as SVGIG (reference sequence). V dropped 0 bases and J dropped 8 bases, with 2 bases sitting between them. The CDR3 DNA is TGTGCCTGGAGTGTATATGAGCAGTTCTTC. Its protein product is CAWSVYEQFF.

This clonotype has a handful of counts. This chain uses TRBV6-2 or TRBV6-3 with TRBJ2-2; unclear D gene. CDR3 length: 14 amino acids. Trimming left V 7 bases short and J 6 bases short, with 15 bases between. CDR1 and CDR2 (germline): MNHEY, SVGEGT. CDR3 DNA sequence: TGTGCCAGCACCCACGGAGAGGCTGCCGGGGAGCTGTTTTTT. As protein: CASTHGEAAGELFF.

There are a few counts of this clonotype. J is TRBJ2-7 and V is TRBV27; D is uncertain. This CDR3 is 17 amino acids long. Trimming shortened V by 2 bases and J by 4 bases, and 21 bases separated the two germline ends. Per germline, CDR1 MNHEY and CDR2 SMNVEV (reference sequence). The CDR3 DNA follows: TGTGCCAGCAGTTTAATCCCTCCGGGTCCTACTAAATACGAGCAGTACTTC. Amino acids: CASSLIPPGPTKYEQYF.

The chain recombines TRBV28 with TRBJ1-5; TRBD1 matches 7 bases. The CDR3 is 14 residues long. Trimming cost V 8 bases and J 0 bases; bases outside gene matches: 4. Germline CDR1 MDHEN, CDR2 SYDVKM. CDR3 amino acids: CASWAGGSNQPQHF. The CDR3 nucleotides are TGTGCCAGCTGGGCAGGGGGTAGCAATCAGCCCCAGCATTTT.

Points on this clonotype: The junction shows a germline mismatch at one end, possibly a read error. This chain uses TRBV6-2 or TRBV6-3 with TRBJ1-1; D not resolved. In germline, CDR1 is MNHEY, CDR2 SVGEGT. This CDR3 spans 14 amino acids. CDR3 region: CASTPPKPNAEAFF. CDR3 sequence (DNA): TGTGCCAGCACCCCGCCCAAGCCGAACGCTGAAGCTTTCTTT.

This clonotype was recorded many times. Here the CDR3 DNA reads TGCGCCAGCAGCTTGGGCTATTTCTACAATGAGCAGTTCTTC. It is translated as CASSLGYFYNEQFF. The gene calls are TRBV5-1 and TRBJ2-1; D is unclear. There are 14 residues in the CDR3. CDR1 SGHRS and CDR2 YFSETQ come from the germline V gene. V lost 0 bases and J 3 bases, leaving 7 bases between the germline ends.